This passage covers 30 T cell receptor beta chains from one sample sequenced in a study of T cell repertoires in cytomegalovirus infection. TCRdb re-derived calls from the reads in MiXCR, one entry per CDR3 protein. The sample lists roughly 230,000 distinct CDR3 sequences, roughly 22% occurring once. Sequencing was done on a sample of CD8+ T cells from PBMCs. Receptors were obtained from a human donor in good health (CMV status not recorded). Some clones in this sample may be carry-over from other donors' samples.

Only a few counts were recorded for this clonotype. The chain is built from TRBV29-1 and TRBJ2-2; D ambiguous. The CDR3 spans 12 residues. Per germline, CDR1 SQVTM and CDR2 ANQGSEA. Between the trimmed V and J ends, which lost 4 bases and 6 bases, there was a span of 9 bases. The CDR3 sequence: CSVVVSAGELFF. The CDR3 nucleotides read TGCAGCGTTGTAGTAAGCGCCGGGGAGCTGTTTTTT.

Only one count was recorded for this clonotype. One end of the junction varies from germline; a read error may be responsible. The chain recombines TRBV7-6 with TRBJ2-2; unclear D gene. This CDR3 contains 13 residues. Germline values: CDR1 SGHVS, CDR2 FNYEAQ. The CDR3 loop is CTSSLAGNGELFF. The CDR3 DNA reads TGTACCAGCAGCTTAGCAGGAAATGGGGAGCTGTTTTTT.

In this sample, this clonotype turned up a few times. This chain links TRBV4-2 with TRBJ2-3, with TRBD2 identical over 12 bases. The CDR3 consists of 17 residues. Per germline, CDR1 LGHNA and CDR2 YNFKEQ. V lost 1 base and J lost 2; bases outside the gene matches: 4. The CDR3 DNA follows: TGTGCCAGCAGCCAAGTCACTAGCGGGGGGCACACAGATACGCAGTATTTT. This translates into CASSQVTSGGHTDTQYF.

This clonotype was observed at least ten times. CDR3 residues: CASSPYNNEQFF. DNA of the CDR3: TGTGCCAGCAGCCCGTATAACAATGAGCAGTTCTTC. The V gene is TRBV7-8, the J gene TRBJ2-1; D uncertain. V was trimmed by 5 bases and J by 5 bases, leaving 7 bases between them. This CDR3 has 12 amino acids. The germline gives CDR1 SGHVS, CDR2 FQNEAQ.

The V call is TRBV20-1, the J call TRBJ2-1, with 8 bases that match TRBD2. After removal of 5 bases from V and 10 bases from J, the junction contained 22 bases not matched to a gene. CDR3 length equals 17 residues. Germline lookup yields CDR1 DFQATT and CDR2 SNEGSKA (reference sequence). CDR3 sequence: CSAESPHLAGLTGEQFF. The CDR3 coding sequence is TGCAGTGCTGAGAGCCCACACCTAGCGGGCCTTACGGGGGAGCAGTTCTTC.

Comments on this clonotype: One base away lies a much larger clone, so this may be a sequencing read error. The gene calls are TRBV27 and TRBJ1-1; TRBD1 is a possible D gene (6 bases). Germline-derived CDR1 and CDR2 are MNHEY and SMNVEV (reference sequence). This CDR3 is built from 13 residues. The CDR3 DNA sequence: TGTACCAGCAGTATCGTACAGGGAACTGAAGCTTTCTTT. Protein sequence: CTSSIVQGTEAFF.

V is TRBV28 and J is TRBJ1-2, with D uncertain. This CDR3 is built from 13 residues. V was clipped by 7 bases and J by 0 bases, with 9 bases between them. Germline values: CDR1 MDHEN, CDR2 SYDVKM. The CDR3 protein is CASMAEPNYGYTF. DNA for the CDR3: TGTGCCAGCATGGCAGAACCTAACTATGGCTACACCTTC.

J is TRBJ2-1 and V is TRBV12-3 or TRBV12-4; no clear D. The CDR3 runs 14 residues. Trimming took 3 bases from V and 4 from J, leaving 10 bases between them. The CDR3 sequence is CASSFAAPYNEQFF. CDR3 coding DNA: TGTGCCAGCAGTTTTGCCGCCCCATACAATGAGCAGTTCTTC.

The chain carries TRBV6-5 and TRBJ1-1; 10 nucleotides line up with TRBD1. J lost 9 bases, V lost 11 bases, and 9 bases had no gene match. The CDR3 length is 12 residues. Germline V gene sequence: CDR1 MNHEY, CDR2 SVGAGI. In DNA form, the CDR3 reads TGTGCCGGGGACAGGGGAGTATCTAAAGCTTTCTTT. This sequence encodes CAGDRGVSKAFF.

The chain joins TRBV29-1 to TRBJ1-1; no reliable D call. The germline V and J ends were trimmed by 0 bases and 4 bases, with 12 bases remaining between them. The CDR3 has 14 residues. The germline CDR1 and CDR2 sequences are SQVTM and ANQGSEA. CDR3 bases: TGCAGCGTTGAAGAAGGGCAGAGGTCCACTGAAGCTTTCTTT. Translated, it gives CSVEEGQRSTEAFF.

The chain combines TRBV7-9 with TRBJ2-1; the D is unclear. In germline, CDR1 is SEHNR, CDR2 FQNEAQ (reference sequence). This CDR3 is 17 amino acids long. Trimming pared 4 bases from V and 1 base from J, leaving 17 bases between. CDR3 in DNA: TGTGCCAGCAGCTCCCCTCGAGAAGTGGGGTCCTACAATGAGCAGTTCTTC. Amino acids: CASSSPREVGSYNEQFF. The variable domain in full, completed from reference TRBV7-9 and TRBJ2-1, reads DTGVSQNPRHKITKRGQNVTFRCDPISEHNRLYWYRQTLGQGPEFLTYFQNEAQLEKSRLLSDRFSAERPKGSFSTLEIQRTEQGDSAMYLCASSSPREVGSYNEQFFGPGTRLTVL.

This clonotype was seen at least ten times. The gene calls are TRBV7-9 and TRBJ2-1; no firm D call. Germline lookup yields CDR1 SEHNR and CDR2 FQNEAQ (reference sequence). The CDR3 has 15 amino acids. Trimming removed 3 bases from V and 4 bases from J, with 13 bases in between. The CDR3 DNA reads TGTGCCAGCAGCTTTACGGTGTCTAAGTACAATGAGCAGTTCTTC. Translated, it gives CASSFTVSKYNEQFF.

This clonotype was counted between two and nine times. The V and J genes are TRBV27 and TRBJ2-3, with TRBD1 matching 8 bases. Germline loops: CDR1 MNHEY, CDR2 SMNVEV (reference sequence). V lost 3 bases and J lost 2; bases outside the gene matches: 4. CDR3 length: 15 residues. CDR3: CASSFRDRPTDTQYF. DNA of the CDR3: TGTGCCAGCAGTTTTAGGGACAGGCCCACAGATACGCAGTATTTT.

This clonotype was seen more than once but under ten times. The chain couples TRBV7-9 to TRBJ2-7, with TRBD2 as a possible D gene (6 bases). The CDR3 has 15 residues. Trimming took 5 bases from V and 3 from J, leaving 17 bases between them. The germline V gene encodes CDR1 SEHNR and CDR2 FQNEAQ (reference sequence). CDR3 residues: CASSTTGTFIYEQYF. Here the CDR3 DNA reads TGTGCCAGCAGCACAACGGGGACTTTCATCTACGAGCAGTACTTC.

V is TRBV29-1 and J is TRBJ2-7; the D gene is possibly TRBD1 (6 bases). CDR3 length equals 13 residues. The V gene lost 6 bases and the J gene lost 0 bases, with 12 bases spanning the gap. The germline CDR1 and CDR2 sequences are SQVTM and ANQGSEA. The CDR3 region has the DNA TGCAGCGTCCGGGACACGAGCTCCTACGAGCAGTACTTC. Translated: CSVRDTSSYEQYF.

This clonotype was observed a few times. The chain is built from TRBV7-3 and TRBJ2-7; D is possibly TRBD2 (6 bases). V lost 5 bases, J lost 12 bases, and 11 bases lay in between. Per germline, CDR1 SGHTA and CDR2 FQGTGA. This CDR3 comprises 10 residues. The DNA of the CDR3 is TGTGCCAGCAGCCTCGGGGGTATGTACTTC. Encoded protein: CASSLGGMYF.

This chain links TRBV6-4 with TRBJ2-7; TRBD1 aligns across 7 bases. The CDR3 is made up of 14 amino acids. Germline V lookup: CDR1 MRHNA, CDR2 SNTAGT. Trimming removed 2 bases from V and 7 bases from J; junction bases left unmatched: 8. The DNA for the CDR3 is TGTGCCAGCAGTGACCTCAGGGGGTATAGGGAGCAGTACTTC. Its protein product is CASSDLRGYREQYF.

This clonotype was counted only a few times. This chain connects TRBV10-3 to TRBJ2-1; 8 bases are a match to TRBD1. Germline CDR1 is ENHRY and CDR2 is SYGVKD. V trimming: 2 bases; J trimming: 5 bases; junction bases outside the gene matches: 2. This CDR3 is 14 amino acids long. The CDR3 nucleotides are TGTGCCATCAGTGAGGTGACAGGGGACAATGAGCAGTTCTTC. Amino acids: CAISEVTGDNEQFF.

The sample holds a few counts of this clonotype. The CDR3 region has the DNA TGTGCCAGCAGCCAGGGCTTCGCAGATACGCAGTATTTT. Translation: CASSQGFADTQYF. This rearrangement joins TRBV14 to TRBJ2-3, with no clear D. The CDR3 is 13 residues long. V was pared by 3 bases and J by 4 bases, with 8 bases between. The germline V gene encodes CDR1 SGHDN and CDR2 FVKESK.

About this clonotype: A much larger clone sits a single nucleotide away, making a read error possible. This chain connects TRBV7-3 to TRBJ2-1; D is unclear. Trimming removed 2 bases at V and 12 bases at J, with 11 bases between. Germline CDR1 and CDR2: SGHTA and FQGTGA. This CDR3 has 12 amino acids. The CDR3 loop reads CASSLEDSRQFF. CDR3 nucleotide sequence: TGTGCCAGCAGCTTAGAGGATTCGCGGCAGTTCTTC.

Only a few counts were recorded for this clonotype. As DNA, the CDR3 is TGCGCCAGCAGCTTGGCCCCCGGGGACACTGAAGCTTTCTTT. Translated: CASSLAPGDTEAFF. The gene calls are TRBV5-1 and TRBJ1-1, with D uncertain. The V end was cut by 0 bases, the J end by 3 bases, with 9 bases between. From germline, CDR1 is SGHRS and CDR2 YFSETQ. The CDR3 is made up of 14 amino acids. Complete variable domain (other parts from reference TRBV5-1 and TRBJ1-1): KAGVTQTPRYLIKTRGQQVTLSCSPISGHRSVSWYQQTPGQGLQFLFEYFSETQRNKGNFPGRFSGRQFSNSRSEMNVSTLELGDSALYLCASSLAPGDTEAFFGQGTRLTVV.

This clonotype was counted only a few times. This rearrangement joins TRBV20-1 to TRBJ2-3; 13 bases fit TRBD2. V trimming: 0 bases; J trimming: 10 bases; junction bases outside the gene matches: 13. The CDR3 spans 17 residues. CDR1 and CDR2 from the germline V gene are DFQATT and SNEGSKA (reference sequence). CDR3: CSARDGLAGASRLAQYF. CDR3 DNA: TGCAGTGCTAGAGATGGACTAGCGGGGGCCTCCCGGTTGGCGCAGTATTTT.

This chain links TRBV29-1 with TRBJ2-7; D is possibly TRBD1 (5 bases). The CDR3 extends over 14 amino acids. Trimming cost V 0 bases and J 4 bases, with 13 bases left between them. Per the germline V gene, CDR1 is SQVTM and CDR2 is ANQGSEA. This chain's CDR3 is CSVEEASGSYEQYF. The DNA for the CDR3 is TGCAGCGTTGAAGAGGCGTCAGGGTCTTACGAGCAGTACTTC.

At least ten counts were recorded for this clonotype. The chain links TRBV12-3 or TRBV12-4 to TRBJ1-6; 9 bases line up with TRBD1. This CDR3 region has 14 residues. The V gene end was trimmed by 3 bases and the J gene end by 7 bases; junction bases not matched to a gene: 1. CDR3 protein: CASSFTGGNSPLHF. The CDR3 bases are TGTGCCAGCAGTTTTACAGGGGGCAATTCACCCCTCCACTTT.

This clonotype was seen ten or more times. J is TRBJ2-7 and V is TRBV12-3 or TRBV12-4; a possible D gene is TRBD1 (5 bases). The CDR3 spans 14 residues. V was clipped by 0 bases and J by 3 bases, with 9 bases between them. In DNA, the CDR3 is TGTGCCAGCAGTTTAGCAGGGGCAGACTACGAGCAGTACTTC. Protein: CASSLAGADYEQYF.

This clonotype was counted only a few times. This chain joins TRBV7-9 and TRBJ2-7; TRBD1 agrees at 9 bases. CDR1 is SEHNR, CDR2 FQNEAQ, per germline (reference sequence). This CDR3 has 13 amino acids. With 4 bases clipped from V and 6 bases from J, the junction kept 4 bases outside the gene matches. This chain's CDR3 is CASSWGTGSEQYF. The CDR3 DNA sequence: TGTGCCAGCAGCTGGGGGACAGGGAGCGAGCAGTACTTC.

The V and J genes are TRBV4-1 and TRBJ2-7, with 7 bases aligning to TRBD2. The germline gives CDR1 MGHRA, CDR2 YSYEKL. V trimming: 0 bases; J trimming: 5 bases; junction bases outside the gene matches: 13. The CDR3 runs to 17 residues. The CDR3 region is CASSQEPPAAGVHEQYF. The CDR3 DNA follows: TGCGCCAGCAGCCAAGAGCCCCCTGCGGCGGGGGTCCACGAGCAGTACTTC.

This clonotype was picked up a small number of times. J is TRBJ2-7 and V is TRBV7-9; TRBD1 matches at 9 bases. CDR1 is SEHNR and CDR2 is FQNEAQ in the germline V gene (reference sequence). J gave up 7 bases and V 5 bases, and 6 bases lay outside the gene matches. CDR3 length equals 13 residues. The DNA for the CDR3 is TGTGCCAGCAGCACCCGACAGGGGGATGAGCAGTACTTC. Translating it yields CASSTRQGDEQYF.

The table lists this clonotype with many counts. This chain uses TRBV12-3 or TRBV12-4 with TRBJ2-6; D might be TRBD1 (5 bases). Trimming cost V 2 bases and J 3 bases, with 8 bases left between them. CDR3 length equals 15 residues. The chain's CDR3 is CASSLQGFGANVLTF. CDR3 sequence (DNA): TGTGCCAGCAGTTTACAGGGCTTTGGGGCCAACGTCCTGACTTTC.

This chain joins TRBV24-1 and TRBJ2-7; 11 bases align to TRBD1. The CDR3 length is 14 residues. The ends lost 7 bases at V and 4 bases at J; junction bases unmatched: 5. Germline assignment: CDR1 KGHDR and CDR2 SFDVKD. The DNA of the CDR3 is TGTGCCACCAGCGAGGGACAGGGGGATTACGAGCAGTACTTC. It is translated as CATSEGQGDYEQYF.